This TCR beta chain was profiled in a study of blood T cell repertoires in COVID-19. Study overall: Samples came from the United States, Italy and Spain, spanning acute and convalescent COVID-19.

Authors' methods: For nucleated cells, counts were estimated from reference gene primer amplification. TCRdb's copy holds only in-frame clones and misses some; the assay was immunoSEQ multiplex PCR. That table gives V, J and clone size, and the DNA gave D and trimming. The sample holds about 430,000 clones; roughly 90% are singletons and the top ten take approximately 1%. Participants spanned ages about 18 to 90 years and resided in 20 to 30 US areas. The ends lost 4 bases at V and 2 bases at J; junction bases unmatched: 15. CDR1 and CDR2 from the germline V gene are SQVTM and ANQGSEA. This CDR3 has 17 residues.

The rearrangement uses TRBV29-1 and TRBJ2-3; 7 bases fit TRBD1. Input material: PBMCs or T cells enriched from blood (not recorded which). The clonotype comes from a woman under 40 with acute COVID-19. In nucleotides, the CDR3 is TGCAGCGTTGTGAGAAGGGGGCCACGGTTATTCACAGATACGCAGTATTTT. It translates to CSVVRRGPRLFTDTQYF.